The 11 T cell receptor beta chains reported below all come from one sample, sequenced in a study of human T cells and chemical hapten exposure. Stated time point: pre-sensitization, week 0. Treatment: therapeutic diphenylcyclopropenone sensitization with weekly scalp DPC. TCRdb used MiXCR to reprocess the RACE reads, holding one entry per CDR3 protein. Of 250,000 or so distinct CDR3 sequences listed, almost 8% are singletons. The material was whole blood, obtained in connection with sensitization to the hapten diphenylcyclopropenone (DPC). The receptors were gathered from a man between 18 and 29 years old with alopecia areata. Some clones in this sample may be carry-over from other donors' samples.

The chain joins TRBV18 to TRBJ1-1; 11 bases are shared with TRBD1. The CDR3 consists of 14 residues. The V and J ends lost 2 bases and 5 bases, in that order; junction bases with no gene match: 1. Germline-derived CDR1 and CDR2 are KGHSH and LQKENI. In DNA form, the CDR3 reads TGTGCCAGCTCACCAGGGACAGGGGGGACTGAAGCTTTCTTT. Its translation: CASSPGTGGTEAFF.

The chain recombines TRBV18 with TRBJ1-1; D uncertain. CDR3 length: 16 residues. CDR1 KGHSH and CDR2 LQKENI come from the germline V gene. Trimming pared 3 bases from V and 0 bases from J, leaving 14 bases between. The CDR3 loop reads CASSPLTTSLNTEAFF. The CDR3 region has the DNA TGTGCCAGCTCACCCCTCACAACCAGTTTGAACACTGAAGCTTTCTTT. Based on the CDR3 plus reference TRBV18 and TRBJ1-1, the full variable domain is NAGVMQNPRHLVRRRGQEARLRCSPMKGHSHVYWYRQLPEEGLKFMVYLQKENIIDESGMPKERFSAEFPKEGPSILRIQQVVRGDSAAYFCASSPLTTSLNTEAFFGQGTRLTVV.

The genes are TRBV27 and TRBJ1-2; D call uncertain. The V and J ends lost 0 bases and 1 base respectively, with 18 bases between them. Germline V gives CDR1 MNHEY, CDR2 SMNVEV (reference sequence). The CDR3 loop spans 18 amino acids. In DNA form, the CDR3 reads TGTGCCAGCAGTTTATCGCCCGGCGGCGTAGCTCTTAACTATGGCTACACCTTC. This gives the protein CASSLSPGGVALNYGYTF.

This clonotype has more than one count but fewer than ten. The chain recombines TRBV10-3 with TRBJ1-1; D is unclear. The CDR3 runs to 14 residues. Germline values: CDR1 ENHRY, CDR2 SYGVKD. Trimming removed 10 bases at V and 1 base at J, with 16 bases between. The CDR3 bases are TGTGCCACCGTCCTCAGTCTGAGGAACACTGAAGCTTTCTTT. Amino acid sequence: CATVLSLRNTEAFF.

The chain is built from TRBV20-1 and TRBJ1-2; 7 bases map to TRBD1. There are 14 residues in the CDR3. Per germline, CDR1 DFQATT and CDR2 SNEGSKA (reference sequence). Trimming cost V 3 bases and J 8 bases; bases outside gene matches: 12. CDR3 bases: TGCAGTGCTAGCGAAGGGACAGTCTTTCGCGGCTACACCTTC. Its translation is CSASEGTVFRGYTF.

The V and J genes are TRBV12-3 or TRBV12-4 and TRBJ2-1; 8 bases agree with TRBD2. The CDR3 loop spans 15 amino acids. The ends lost 7 bases at V and 0 bases at J; junction bases unmatched: 5. The CDR3: CASTTGGGSYNEQFF. Written as DNA, the CDR3 is TGTGCCAGCACCACGGGGGGGGGCTCCTACAATGAGCAGTTCTTC.

At least ten counts were recorded for this clonotype. J is TRBJ1-2 and V is TRBV12-3 or TRBV12-4; D is ambiguous. The length of the CDR3 is 13 residues. The V gene lost 4 bases and the J gene lost 4 bases, with 10 bases spanning the gap. The CDR3 DNA reads as TGTGCCAGCAGTTCGGGGTGGGCCTATGGCTACACCTTC. This gives the protein CASSSGWAYGYTF.

The chain links TRBV20-1 to TRBJ1-5; D is undetermined. This CDR3 is 14 amino acids long. Germline CDR1 and CDR2: DFQATT and SNEGSKA (reference sequence). The V end was cut by 2 bases, the J end by 7 bases, with 15 bases between. CDR3: CSARPPESWQPQHF. CDR3 nucleotides: TGCAGTGCTAGACCGCCTGAGTCTTGGCAGCCCCAGCATTTT.

In its sample, this clonotype was seen a few times. The chain uses TRBV12-3 or TRBV12-4 and TRBJ2-1; TRBD2 matches 9 bases. Trimming removed 1 base from V and 7 bases from J; junction bases left unmatched: 8. The CDR3 covers 16 residues. As DNA, the CDR3 is TGTGCCAGCAGTTTAGGGGGCCTAGCGGGGATAAATGAGCAGTTCTTC. Its translation is CASSLGGLAGINEQFF.

The CDR3 region is CASSRGSGANEQFF. CDR3 nucleotides: TGTGCCAGCAGCCGGGGTAGCGGGGCCAATGAGCAGTTCTTC. This sequence joins TRBV3-1 and TRBJ2-1; 8 bases fit TRBD2. Trimming removed 4 bases from V and 6 bases from J; junction bases left unmatched: 5. CDR3 size: 14 residues. Germline V gene lookup returns CDR1 LGHDT and CDR2 YNNKEL (reference sequence).

This clonotype has just a few counts. The rearrangement uses TRBV18 and TRBJ2-1; the D call may be TRBD1 or TRBD2 (5 bases each). Trimming shortened V by 0 bases and J by 4 bases, and 7 bases separated the two germline ends. From germline, CDR1 is KGHSH and CDR2 LQKENI. The CDR3 has 14 amino acids. The CDR3 nucleotides read TGTGCCAGCTCACCACCGGGGGAATACAATGAGCAGTTCTTC. It is translated as CASSPPGEYNEQFF.